These 5 T cell receptor beta chains were all obtained from the same sample, sequenced in a study of T cells after posttransplantation cyclophosphamide. Libraries were prepared by immunoSEQ multiplex PCR; TCRdb keeps only in-frame clonotypes and omits some of them. This table holds roughly 19,000 clones, approximately 92% found once. Controls had myeloablative marrow grafts with methotrexate and calcineurin inhibitor, sampled at 1 year. The sample consisted of PBMCs, taken just over 350 days after allogeneic stem cell transplant with calcineurin inhibitor and methotrexate. Source of these receptors: a female patient aged 25-40 years who received an allogeneic stem cell transplant from an unrelated donor, was CMV-positive, and had acute and chronic GVHD. Some T cells could come from the graft donor.

The CDR3 nucleotides read TGTGCCAGCACCGAACTAGCGGGAGGTGGCGAGCAGTACTTC. Its translation is CASTELAGGGEQYF. This rearrangement joins TRBV6-5 to TRBJ2-7, with TRBD2 matching 12 bases. The CDR3 extends over 14 amino acids. The V gene's germline CDR1 is MNHEY and CDR2 SVGAGI. Trimming removed 7 bases from V and 6 bases from J; junction bases left unmatched: 7.

The table lists this clone with a count of one. This chain uses TRBV7-9 with TRBJ1-4; tentative D call: TRBD1 (6 bases). Per the germline V gene, CDR1 is SEHNR and CDR2 is FQNEAQ (reference sequence). CDR3 size: 12 residues. The V end was cut by 7 bases, the J end by 8 bases, with 11 bases between. CDR3 sequence reads: CASTQGAEKLFF. The CDR3 nucleotides read TGTGCCAGCACACAGGGAGCGGAAAAACTGTTTTTT.

This clone came up once. The chain employs TRBV5-8 and TRBJ2-1; the match to TRBD2 covers 8 bases. The germline CDR1 and CDR2 sequences are SGHTS and YDEGEE. V dropped 2 bases and J dropped 6; count of bases not matched to a gene: 7. This CDR3 has 15 amino acids. The CDR3 DNA follows: TGTGCCAGCAGCTTAGGGCCTCGGGGGGGCAATGAGCAGTTCTTC. Translated, it gives CASSLGPRGGNEQFF.

This sequence joins TRBV5-4 and TRBJ2-1; possible D gene TRBD1, 5 bases. Germline CDR1 is SGHNT and CDR2 is YYREEE (reference sequence). Trimming left V 4 bases short and J 10 bases short, with 12 bases between. The CDR3 sequence is 12 residues long. DNA for the CDR3: TGTGCCAGCAGCCCGTCAGGGCTAGAGCAGTTCTTC. Translated: CASSPSGLEQFF.

The rearrangement uses TRBV9 and TRBJ1-2, with D possibly TRBD1 on 6 matching bases. This CDR3 has 14 amino acids. V was pared by 3 bases and J by 11 bases, with 20 bases between. CDR1 and CDR2 (germline): SGDLS, YYNGEE. Written as DNA, the CDR3 is TGTGCCAGCAGCGCATACCTAACAGGGTTGCCTTACACCTTC. Translation gives CASSAYLTGLPYTF. Together with reference TRBV9 and TRBJ1-2, the CDR3 gives the full variable domain: DSGVTQTPKHLITATGQRVTLRCSPRSGDLSVYWYQQSLDQGLQFLIQYYNGEERAKGNILERFSAQQFPDLHSELNLSSLELGDSALYFCASSAYLTGLPYTFGSGTRLTVV.